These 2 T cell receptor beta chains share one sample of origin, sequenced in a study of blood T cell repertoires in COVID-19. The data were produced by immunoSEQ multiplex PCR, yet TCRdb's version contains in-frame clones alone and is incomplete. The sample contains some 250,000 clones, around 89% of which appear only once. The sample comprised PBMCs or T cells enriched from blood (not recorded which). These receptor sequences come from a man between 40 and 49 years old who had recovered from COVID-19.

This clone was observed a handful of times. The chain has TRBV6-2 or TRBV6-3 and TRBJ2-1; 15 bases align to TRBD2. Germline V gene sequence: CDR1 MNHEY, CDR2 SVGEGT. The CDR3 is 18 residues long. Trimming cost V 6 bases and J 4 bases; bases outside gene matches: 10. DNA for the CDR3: TGTGCCAGCAGCAGTCCGGGACTAGCGGGGGGCAGTTACAATGAGCAGTTCTTC. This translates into CASSSPGLAGGSYNEQFF.

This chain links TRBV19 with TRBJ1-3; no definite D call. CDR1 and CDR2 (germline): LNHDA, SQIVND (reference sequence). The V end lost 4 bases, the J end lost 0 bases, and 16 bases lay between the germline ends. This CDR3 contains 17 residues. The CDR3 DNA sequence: TGTGCCAGTAGTACTATGCCGGGAGTGGGCTCTGGAAACACCATATATTTT. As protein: CASSTMPGVGSGNTIYF.